The 6 T cell receptor beta chains below were found in one sample sequenced in a study of shared clonotypes between healthy human individuals. The protocol was immunoSEQ multiplex PCR, while the TCRdb copy is restricted to in-frame clones and leaves out a portion. The repertoire holds roughly 1 million clones, with around 78% as singletons. Sequencing was carried out using memory CD4+ T cells from PBMCs. Sample subset: CD45RA-negative fraction. The origin of the receptors is a young man in good health. Some clones in this sample may be carry-over from other donors' samples.

The CDR3 here is CASSLRWGEQYF. DNA of the CDR3: TGCGCCAGCAGCTTGCGGTGGGGTGAGCAGTACTTC. The rearrangement links TRBV5-1 to TRBJ2-7; D is ambiguous. The V gene lost 1 base and the J gene lost 7 bases, with 9 bases spanning the gap. Germline CDR1 is SGHRS and CDR2 is YFSETQ. The CDR3 has 12 amino acids.

With regard to this clone: The sample has other DNA sequences that encode this CDR3 too. The chain combines TRBV5-1 with TRBJ2-5; the D is unclear. The V and J ends lost 2 bases and 5 bases respectively, with 4 bases between them. This CDR3 contains 11 residues. The germline V gene encodes CDR1 SGHRS and CDR2 YFSETQ. CDR3 region: CASSFTETQYF. The DNA for the CDR3 is TGCGCCAGCAGCTTCACGGAGACCCAGTACTTC.

Concerning this clone: Additional DNA sequences in this sample encode the identical CDR3. This rearrangement joins TRBV7-2 to TRBJ2-1; D might be TRBD1 (6 bases). This CDR3 region has 16 residues. The germline CDR1 and CDR2 sequences are SGHTA and FQGNSA. V lost 2 bases and J 0 bases, leaving 11 bases between the germline ends. The CDR3 protein is CASSLRGSSSYNEQFF. CDR3 in DNA: TGTGCCAGCAGCTTAAGGGGGTCTAGCTCCTACAATGAGCAGTTCTTC.

V is TRBV7-2 and J is TRBJ1-3; no clear D. V was cut by 4 bases and J by 3 bases, with 10 bases left in between. The CDR3 covers 14 residues. CDR1 is SGHTA, CDR2 FQGNSA, per germline. The CDR3 loop is CASSSAWGGNTIYF. Written as DNA, the CDR3 is TGTGCCAGCAGCTCCGCGTGGGGTGGAAACACCATATATTTT.

There are many counts of this clone. The chain couples TRBV19 to TRBJ2-3; 8 positions match TRBD1. The CDR3 extends over 21 amino acids. CDR1 and CDR2 (germline): LNHDA, SQIVND (reference sequence). V gave up 5 bases and J gave up 3 bases; unmatched junction bases: 25. The CDR3 DNA sequence: TGTGCCAGTAGTCACAATGGACTTTTCAGGCCCTCGACAGGGGTTACAGATACGCAGTATTTT. Amino acids: CASSHNGLFRPSTGVTDTQYF.

Here the CDR3 reads CATASGQGNEQYF. The CDR3 DNA sequence: TGTGCCACCGCTAGCGGCCAAGGCAACGAGCAGTACTTC. V and J are TRBV6-1 and TRBJ2-7; TRBD2 agrees at 7 bases. Germline CDR1 and CDR2: MNHNS and SASEGT. Germline trimming cut 10 bases from V and 5 bases from J; bases unmatched to any gene: 11. This CDR3 contains 13 residues.